The 29 T cell receptor beta chains reported below all come from one sample, sequenced in a study of blood T cell repertoires in COVID-19. Using immunoSEQ multiplex PCR, the repertoire was profiled, and TCRdb retains in-frame clones only, with some absent. The sample lists more than 300,000 clones; 88% were seen once. Sequencing input: PBMCs or T cells enriched from blood (not recorded which). Receptor source: a woman younger than 30 who had recovered from COVID-19.

This clone appeared once. A read error may account for a junction end that differs from germline. The rearrangement links TRBV4-1 to TRBJ1-2, with D unresolved. The germline V gene encodes CDR1 MGHRA and CDR2 YSYEKL. This CDR3 is built from 12 residues. In nucleotides, the CDR3 is TGCGCCAGCAGCCGAGGACTCGGGCAGGCGTACTTC. Residues: CASSRGLGQAYF.

V is TRBV27 and J is TRBJ2-3; possibly TRBD1 for D (6 bases). Germline-derived CDR1 and CDR2 are MNHEY and SMNVEV (reference sequence). The CDR3 has 17 amino acids. The V end lost 4 bases, the J end lost 0 bases, and 17 bases lay between the germline ends. CDR3 sequence: CASSSTIRTASTDTQYF. The CDR3 bases are TGTGCCAGCAGTTCTACAATACGGACAGCTAGCACAGATACGCAGTATTTT.

This clone was found a few times. The chain couples TRBV18 to TRBJ2-5; 7 positions agree with TRBD1. Losses at the gene ends were 6 bases for V and 5 bases for J; bases not matched to a gene: 15. The CDR3 loop spans 16 amino acids. Germline V gene data show CDR1 as KGHSH and CDR2 as LQKENI. The CDR3 DNA sequence: TGTGCCAGCTCGAGAGGGGGCGCGACGGGTGAGGAGACCCAGTACTTC. Its protein is CASSRGGATGEETQYF. The full variable domain, rest sourced from reference TRBV18 and TRBJ2-5, is NAGVMQNPRHLVRRRGQEARLRCSPMKGHSHVYWYRQLPEEGLKFMVYLQKENIIDESGMPKERFSAEFPKEGPSILRIQQVVRGDSAAYFCASSRGGATGEETQYFGPGTRLLVL.

The chain carries TRBV6-5 and TRBJ1-5; maybe TRBD1 (6 bases). CDR1 MNHEY and CDR2 SVGAGI come from the germline V gene. Trimming removed 4 bases at V and 6 bases at J, with 16 bases between. This CDR3 contains 15 residues. The CDR3 nucleotides are TGTGCCAGCAGTTCGGTCTCCAGGGGCACTCAGCCCCAGCATTTT. This translates into CASSSVSRGTQPQHF.

This chain links TRBV5-1 with TRBJ2-7; the match to TRBD1 covers 7 bases. Germline values: CDR1 SGHRS, CDR2 YFSETQ. J was trimmed by 5 bases and V by 0 bases; bases with no gene match: 2. This CDR3 contains 13 residues. This chain's CDR3 is CASSLDRGNEQYF. The DNA of the CDR3 is TGCGCCAGCAGCTTGGACAGGGGCAACGAGCAGTACTTC.

This chain links TRBV6-5 with TRBJ2-5; TRBD2 aligns across 11 bases. Trimming cost V 6 bases and J 5 bases; bases outside gene matches: 5. The CDR3 is 14 residues long. CDR1 and CDR2 (germline): MNHEY, SVGAGI. CDR3: CASRPLAGAETQYF. DNA of the CDR3: TGTGCCAGCAGACCACTAGCGGGGGCCGAGACCCAGTACTTC.

The chain uses TRBV4-1 and TRBJ1-5; 8 positions match TRBD1. From germline, CDR1 is MGHRA and CDR2 YSYEKL. This CDR3 spans 13 amino acids. V lost 4 bases to trimming and J lost 16 bases; unmatched junction nucleotides: 12. The chain's CDR3 is CASSPGWGTGEHF. DNA of the CDR3: TGCGCCAGCAGCCCTGGGTGGGGGACAGGAGAACATTTT.

This clone has more than one count but fewer than ten. This chain connects TRBV7-9 to TRBJ1-5; TRBD1 is a possible D gene (5 bases). Trimming stripped 1 base from V and 5 bases from J, with 12 bases between. CDR1 is SEHNR, CDR2 FQNEAQ, per germline (reference sequence). The CDR3 runs to 15 residues. This CDR3 reads CASSLGPGLYQPQHF. DNA for the CDR3: TGTGCCAGCAGCTTAGGGCCAGGGTTGTATCAGCCCCAGCATTTT.

The chain has TRBV6-5 and TRBJ1-1, with 8 bases aligning to TRBD1. The germline gives CDR1 MNHEY, CDR2 SVGAGI. V was clipped by 6 bases and J by 8 bases; unmatched bases: 11. The CDR3 spans 14 residues. The CDR3 sequence is CASSRKPGQVEAFF. The CDR3 DNA reads as TGTGCCAGCAGCCGGAAACCGGGACAGGTAGAAGCTTTCTTT.

CDR3 DNA sequence: TGTGCCAGCAGCTTGTGGGACAGGATTGCTGAAGCTTTCTTT. It yields the protein CASSLWDRIAEAFF. The rearrangement uses TRBV5-6 and TRBJ1-1; 8 bases are a match to TRBD1. This CDR3 contains 14 residues. Germline values: CDR1 SGHDT, CDR2 YYEEEE. V gave up 1 base and J gave up 6 bases; unmatched junction bases: 5. Full variable domain (rest looked up from reference TRBV5-6 and TRBJ1-1): DAGVTQSPTHLIKTRGQQVTLRCSPKSGHDTVSWYQQALGQGPQFIFQYYEEEERQRGNFPDRFSGHQFPNYSSELNVNALLLGDSALYLCASSLWDRIAEAFFGQGTRLTVV.

The chain joins TRBV5-1 to TRBJ2-3; D is possibly TRBD1 (6 bases). CDR3 length: 17 amino acids. The germline CDR1 and CDR2 sequences are SGHRS and YFSETQ. Trimming removed 0 bases from V and 0 bases from J, with 14 bases in between. The DNA of the CDR3 is TGCGCCAGCAGCTTGGCCGGGACATTTACTAGCACAGATACGCAGTATTTT. This gives the protein CASSLAGTFTSTDTQYF.

V is TRBV7-3 and J is TRBJ2-2, with TRBD2 matching 13 bases. From germline, CDR1 is SGHTA and CDR2 FQGTGA. The length of the CDR3 is 16 residues. V shed 1 base and J 8 bases; nucleotides not matched to a gene: 4. The chain's CDR3 is CASSLNGLAGAGELFF. The DNA of the CDR3 is TGTGCCAGCAGCTTAAATGGACTAGCGGGAGCGGGGGAGCTGTTTTTT.

This clone has just a few counts. The rearrangement joins TRBV30 to TRBJ1-1; a possible D gene is TRBD1 (5 bases). This CDR3 region has 12 residues. V lost 7 bases, J lost 3 bases, and 12 bases lay in between. CDR1 and CDR2 (germline): GTSNPN, SVGIG (reference sequence). The CDR3, as DNA: TGTGCCTCATTCAGGGAGGACACTGAAGCTTTCTTT. The encoded protein is CASFREDTEAFF.

The chain couples TRBV6-2 or TRBV6-3 to TRBJ1-1, with 7 bases matching TRBD1. The CDR3 has 13 residues. Per the germline V gene, CDR1 is MNHEY and CDR2 is SVGEGT. Germline trimming cut 5 bases from V and 7 bases from J; bases unmatched to any gene: 7. The CDR3: CASSPRDRGEAFF. CDR3 DNA sequence: TGTGCCAGCAGTCCCCGGGACAGAGGTGAAGCTTTCTTT.

The chain combines TRBV27 with TRBJ2-1; D is perhaps TRBD2 (6 bases). The CDR3 sequence is 15 residues long. Germline V lookup: CDR1 MNHEY, CDR2 SMNVEV (reference sequence). V dropped 6 bases and J dropped 2 bases, with 14 bases sitting between them. CDR3 region: CASSRGTYAYNEQFF. The CDR3 nucleotides are TGTGCCAGCAGCCGAGGGACTTACGCCTACAATGAGCAGTTCTTC.

This rearrangement joins TRBV12-3 or TRBV12-4 to TRBJ2-5, with D maybe TRBD2 (5 bases). V was pared by 6 bases and J by 4 bases, with 9 bases between. The CDR3 totals 12 residues. In DNA, the CDR3 is TGTGCCAGCAGCTGGGAGATAGAGACCCAGTACTTC. It translates to CASSWEIETQYF.

V gene TRBV6-1 combines with J gene TRBJ2-7; the D gene is possibly TRBD2 (5 bases). CDR1 MNHNS and CDR2 SASEGT come from the germline V gene. This CDR3 spans 15 amino acids. Between the trimmed V and J ends, which lost 1 base and 0 bases, there was a span of 10 bases. The CDR3 spells CASSEEVGSSYEQYF. The CDR3 DNA follows: TGTGCCAGCAGTGAAGAAGTGGGGAGCTCCTACGAGCAGTACTTC.

The V gene is TRBV3-1 (or the pseudogene TRBV3-2), the J gene TRBJ2-7; 8 bases match TRBD1. The CDR3 spans 12 residues. Looked up from germline, CDR1 is LGHDT and CDR2 is YNNKEL (reference sequence). J gave up 7 bases and V 6 bases, and 5 bases lay outside the gene matches. Written as DNA, the CDR3 is TGTGCCAGCAGGTACACAGGGGGTGAGCAGTACTTC. Translating gives CASRYTGGEQYF.

The chain recombines TRBV28 with TRBJ2-3, with D maybe TRBD1 (5 bases). This CDR3 contains 13 residues. V gave up 3 bases and J gave up 5 bases, with 9 bases separating them. The V gene's germline CDR1 is MDHEN and CDR2 SYDVKM. This CDR3 reads CASSFQGVDTQYF. The CDR3 DNA sequence: TGTGCCAGCAGTTTCCAAGGGGTAGATACGCAGTATTTT.

In nucleotides, the CDR3 is TGTGCCAGCAGCTTTCGCGGGCTCTACGAGCAGTACTTC. Amino acids: CASSFRGLYEQYF. V is TRBV5-4 and J is TRBJ2-7; maybe TRBD2 (5 bases). This CDR3 is built from 13 residues. Trimming stripped 2 bases from V and 3 bases from J, with 9 bases between. Per germline, CDR1 SGHNT and CDR2 YYREEE (reference sequence).

The chain uses TRBV13 and TRBJ2-7, with TRBD1 matching over 9 bases. The CDR3 has 17 residues. V lost 4 bases, J lost 4 bases, and 14 bases stayed unmatched. Germline assignment: CDR1 PRHDT and CDR2 FYEKMQ (reference sequence). The CDR3 reads CASSSLQAGTGRYEQYF. The CDR3, as DNA: TGTGCCAGCAGCTCCCTACAGGCCGGGACAGGGAGGTACGAGCAGTACTTC.

The chain combines TRBV7-9 with TRBJ1-6; TRBD1 might be the D (5 bases). Germline V gives CDR1 SEHNR, CDR2 FQNEAQ (reference sequence). This CDR3 has 15 amino acids. Trimming cost V 10 bases and J 5 bases, with 18 bases left between them. CDR3 DNA: TGTGCCACCCCAAAATACGGACACAATAATTCACCCCTCCACTTT. Translated, it gives CATPKYGHNNSPLHF.

The chain uses TRBV11-2 and TRBJ2-7; TRBD1 might be the D (6 bases). V gave up 5 bases and J gave up 2 bases, with 13 bases separating them. Germline V gene lookup returns CDR1 SGHAT and CDR2 FQNNGV. This CDR3 is built from 14 residues. The CDR3 coding sequence is TGTGCCAGCAGCCTGACAGGAATAGCCTACGAGCAGTACTTC. It is translated as CASSLTGIAYEQYF.

The V gene is TRBV2, the J gene TRBJ2-7, with 7 nucleotides matching TRBD2. Germline V gives CDR1 SNHLY, CDR2 FYNNEI. CDR3 length: 13 residues. Trimming at V came to 7 bases and at J to 0 bases, leaving 3 bases not matched to a gene. The CDR3 loop reads CASTRGFSYEQYF. CDR3 DNA sequence: TGTGCCAGCACGCGGGGGTTCTCCTACGAGCAGTACTTC.

A few counts support this clone. The genes are TRBV7-2 and TRBJ1-2; D gene unclear. With 5 bases removed from V and 10 bases from J, the gap between germline ends came to 17 bases. The germline gives CDR1 SGHTA, CDR2 FQGNSA. CDR3 length: 13 residues. The DNA of the CDR3 is TGTGCCAGCAGCATGGCTTCTTTCGGAGACTACACCTTC. It encodes CASSMASFGDYTF.

The chain carries TRBV10-3 and TRBJ1-3, with 7 nucleotides matching TRBD1. V was clipped by 7 bases and J by 2 bases; unmatched bases: 8. There are 15 residues in the CDR3. CDR1 ENHRY and CDR2 SYGVKD come from the germline V gene. CDR3 region: CAINPTGKAGNTIYF. The CDR3 nucleotides are TGTGCCATCAACCCGACAGGGAAGGCTGGAAACACCATATATTTT.

This chain links TRBV2 with TRBJ2-3, with TRBD1 as a possible D gene (5 bases). Germline V gives CDR1 SNHLY, CDR2 FYNNEI. The CDR3 sequence is 15 residues long. The V gene lost 4 bases and the J gene lost 2 bases, with 13 bases spanning the gap. This CDR3 is CASSVRGLDTDTQYF. The CDR3 DNA is TGTGCCAGCAGTGTAAGGGGTCTTGACACAGATACGCAGTATTTT.

The J gene is TRBJ2-1, the V gene TRBV19; D is possibly TRBD2 (5 bases). Trimming stripped 4 bases from V and 5 bases from J, with 18 bases between. The CDR3 is 16 residues long. Per germline, CDR1 LNHDA and CDR2 SQIVND (reference sequence). The CDR3 loop reads CASSTRTEEGDNEQFF. CDR3 coding DNA: TGTGCCAGTAGTACTCGGACGGAGGAAGGCGACAATGAGCAGTTCTTC.

The rearrangement joins TRBV25-1 to TRBJ1-2; D is perhaps TRBD1 (6 bases). The CDR3 spans 17 residues. Trimming took 4 bases from V and 1 from J, leaving 19 bases between them. Per germline, CDR1 MGHDK and CDR2 SYGVNS. CDR3 in DNA: TGTGCCAGCAGTGCGTATTCCCAGGGGCTCGATAACTATGGCTACACCTTC. Translating it yields CASSAYSQGLDNYGYTF.